This T cell receptor (beta chain) emerged from a study of breast tumors, draining lymph nodes, adjacent tissues. Using its own MiXCR run on the multiplex PCR reads, TCRdb lists one record per CDR3 protein. The data show around 140,000 distinct CDR3 sequences, roughly 33% seen once. Axillary draining lymph nodes of breast cancer patients supplied the node samples. Points on this clonotype: This may be a read error: a much more frequent sequence differs by one nucleotide.

CDR3 length equals 14 residues. Trimming pared 5 bases from V and 6 bases from J, leaving 13 bases between. The V gene's germline CDR1 is MNHEY and CDR2 SVGAGI. The sequenced sample consisted of axillary lymph node tissue. The rearrangement uses TRBV6-5 and TRBJ1-4; D is ambiguous. The origin of this receptor is a female donor with breast cancer. Some clones in this sample may be carry-over from other donors' samples. CDR3 nucleotides: TGTGCCAGCAGTCACCAGTTCGGAGATGAAAAACTGTTTTTT. Protein: CASSHQFGDEKLFF.